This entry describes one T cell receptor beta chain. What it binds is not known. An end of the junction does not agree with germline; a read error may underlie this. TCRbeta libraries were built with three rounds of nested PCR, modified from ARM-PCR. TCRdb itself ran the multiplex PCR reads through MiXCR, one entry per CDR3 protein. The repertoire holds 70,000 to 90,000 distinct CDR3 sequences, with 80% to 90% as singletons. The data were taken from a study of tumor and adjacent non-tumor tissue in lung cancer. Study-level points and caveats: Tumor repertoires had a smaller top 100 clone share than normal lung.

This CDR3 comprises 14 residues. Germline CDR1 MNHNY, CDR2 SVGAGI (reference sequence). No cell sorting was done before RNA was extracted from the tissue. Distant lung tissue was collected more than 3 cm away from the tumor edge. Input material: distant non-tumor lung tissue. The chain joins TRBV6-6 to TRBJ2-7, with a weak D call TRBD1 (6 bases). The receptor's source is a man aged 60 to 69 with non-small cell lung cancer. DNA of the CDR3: TGTGCCAGCAGCCTCCGGGACATGACATACGATCAGTACTTC. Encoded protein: CASSLRDMTYDQYF.